The sample holds one count of the clone carrying this T cell receptor beta chain. Its antigen is undetermined. This entry belongs to a study of Ad26.COV2.S vaccination and SARS-CoV-2 variants. V lost 2 bases and J 1 base, leaving 6 bases between the germline ends. CDR3 size: 13 residues. The V gene's germline CDR1 is SGHRS and CDR2 YFSETQ. The repertoire was sequenced with immunoSEQ multiplex PCR; TCRdb's copy has only in-frame clones and lacks some. Seen here are about half a million clones, about 89% observed once, and the top ten hold 1.7%. The treatment was: around 19 received Ad26.COV2.S at low or high dose, single or two shots; roughly five received placebo; per-sample allocation not given. The study sampled participants on day 63 after the first vaccine or placebo injection. Study results and caveats: Breadth and depth estimates from TCRs may understate total T cell responses. Those who received vaccine or placebo ended up with similar non-spike TCR breadth.

Sequenced here: peripheral blood, sampled in a trial of Ad26.COV2.S vaccine versus placebo. This chain links TRBV5-1 with TRBJ1-1; D is undetermined. The receptor was isolated from a person between 18 and 65 years old who received the Ad26.COV2.S COVID-19 vaccine or a placebo. In DNA, the CDR3 is TGCGCCAGCAGCTTCAAACAGAACACTGAAGCTTTCTTT. Protein: CASSFKQNTEAFF.